This T cell receptor beta chain derives from a study of control samples from healthy donors and cancer patients. The table came from immunoSEQ multiplex PCR; TCRdb's copy has only in-frame clones and leaves some out. The repertoire holds roughly 100,000 clones, with around 89% as singletons. The CDR3 runs to 14 residues. Germline V CDR1 and CDR2: SGHTA, FQGTGA. V was shortened by 1 base and J by 4 bases, with 10 bases between the two germline ends. This clone was counted only a few times. The sample contains more than one DNA sequence encoding this CDR3. Sequencing input: PBMCs. The clonotype was recovered from a man between 60 and 75 years old with lung cancer. The rearrangement links TRBV7-3 to TRBJ1-1, with a weak D call TRBD1 (5 bases). CDR3 loop: CASSLIGGGTEAFF. The CDR3 bases are TGTGCCAGCAGCTTAATCGGGGGAGGCACTGAAGCTTTCTTT. The full variable domain, completed using reference TRBV7-3 and TRBJ1-1, is GAGVSQTPSNKVTEKGKYVELRCDPISGHTALYWYRQSLGQGPEFLIYFQGTGAADDSGLPNDRFFAVRPEGSVSTLKIQRTERGDSAVYLCASSLIGGGTEAFFGQGTRLTVV.